This TCR beta chain stems from a study of shared clonotypes between healthy human individuals. About the study: Per donor, three plates held CD4 naive cells, three held CD4 memory, two held CD8 naive and one held CD8 memory.

Selected positively for CCR7 and CD45RO-negative, naive CD8 cells excluded terminally differentiated effector memory CD45RA+ cells. Germline loops: CDR1 MNHEY, CDR2 SVGAGI. The CDR3 consists of 14 residues. J lost 9 bases, V lost 5 bases, and 7 bases had no gene match. Assay: immunoSEQ multiplex PCR; the TCRdb copy retains only in-frame clones and omits some. The repertoire holds about 600,000 clones, about 95% seen once, with 0.11% in the top ten. The rearrangement joins TRBV6-5 to TRBJ2-1; 10 bases map to TRBD2. This clonotype was obtained from a woman in her twenties or thirties in good health. Sequencing was done on a sample of naive CD8+ T cells sorted from blood. The CDR3 region has the DNA TGTGCCAGCAGTAGAGCGGGAGGGCCAAGTGAGCAGTTCTTC. It yields the protein CASSRAGGPSEQFF.